What follows is one T cell receptor (beta chain) and its context. Its antigen is still unknown. These data come from a study of cytomegalovirus exposure and HLA in healthy donors. About the study: The 110 million or so unique TCR beta sequences, from some 170 million T cells, were found by an earlier analysis. Whole-study results and caveats: Presence/absence comparisons presumed near-even sequencing depth among donors.

A multiplex PCR was run with 60 Vbeta primers and 13 Jbeta primers. Produced via immunoSEQ multiplex PCR; TCRdb's table is partial and in-frame only. The sample yields some 140,000 clones, 70% to 85% seen once. CDR1 is LNHDA and CDR2 is SQIVND in the germline V gene (reference sequence). V lost 7 bases to trimming and J lost 0 bases; unmatched junction nucleotides: 6. The CDR3 loop spans 16 amino acids. The V and J genes are TRBV19 and TRBJ1-5; 10 nucleotides agree with TRBD1. This TCR was recovered from a woman in her forties or fifties in good health and CMV-seropositive. The source material was PBMCs. CDR3 in DNA: TGTGCCAGTACCCCGCGGGACAGGGGTAGCAATCAGCCCCAGCATTTT. This encodes CASTPRDRGSNQPQHF.